The 24 T cell receptor beta chains listed next were all sequenced from one sample in a study of beta chain features in type 1 diabetes. The entirety of the isolated RNA underwent reverse transcription, so expressed TCRB transcripts were sequenced. Repertoires were generated with immunoSEQ multiplex PCR, while TCRdb's copy carries only in-frame clones and drops some. Here the sample spans around 300,000 clones, 8% being singletons. Sequences were obtained from central memory CD4+ T cells from blood. These receptors were taken from a woman aged 18-29 years in good health.

The chain is built from TRBV5-4 and TRBJ2-3; possible D gene TRBD2, 6 bases. CDR1 is SGHNT, CDR2 YYREEE, per germline (reference sequence). The ends were cut back, 3 bases at V and 11 bases at J, with 19 bases in the middle. This CDR3 is 14 amino acids long. CDR3 coding DNA: TGTGCCAGCAGCTCGGAGGGCCTGAGGTCAGGGCAGTATTTT. Residues: CASSSEGLRSGQYF.

The gene calls are TRBV20-1 and TRBJ1-2, with 7 bases aligning to TRBD1. The length of the CDR3 is 10 residues. Germline V gene lookup returns CDR1 DFQATT and CDR2 SNEGSKA (reference sequence). The CDR3 loop reads CMTGSNGYTF. The CDR3 DNA reads as TGCATGACAGGGTCCAATGGCTACACCTTC.

The rearrangement uses TRBV2 and TRBJ2-5; 8 positions match TRBD2. J was trimmed by 1 base and V by 8 bases; bases with no gene match: 12. There are 16 residues in the CDR3. Germline CDR1 reads SNHLY; CDR2 reads FYNNEI. The CDR3 sequence is CASLFRASGPQETQYF. CDR3 DNA: TGTGCCAGCCTGTTTCGGGCTAGCGGGCCCCAAGAGACCCAGTACTTC.

This chain joins TRBV7-2 and TRBJ2-3; tentatively, D is TRBD1 or TRBD2 (5 bases each). The germline V and J ends were trimmed by 4 bases and 6 bases, with 14 bases remaining between them. The germline V gene encodes CDR1 SGHTA and CDR2 FQGNSA. This CDR3 has 14 amino acids. In DNA, the CDR3 is TGTGCCAGCAGCTCGATTGGGACGGGCGATACGCAGTATTTT. It codes for CASSSIGTGDTQYF.

The chain couples TRBV7-9 to TRBJ1-3; D not certain. CDR1 SEHNR and CDR2 FQNEAQ come from the germline V gene (reference sequence). V was shortened by 3 bases and J by 6 bases, with 12 bases between the two germline ends. The CDR3 has 14 residues. CDR3 sequence (DNA): TGTGCCAGCAGCTTGACCACTACAGTAAACACCATATATTTT. Its translation is CASSLTTTVNTIYF.

This clone was observed a few times. V is TRBV2 and J is TRBJ2-5; weak D call: TRBD1 (5 bases). CDR3 length: 13 amino acids. Germline V lookup: CDR1 SNHLY, CDR2 FYNNEI. V lost 6 bases, J lost 1 base, and 9 bases lay in between. DNA for the CDR3: TGTGCCAGCAGCGTAGACAGCCAAGAGACCCAGTACTTC. Amino acids: CASSVDSQETQYF.

This clone has more than one count but fewer than ten. The chain carries TRBV14 and TRBJ2-7, with D perhaps matching TRBD2 (5 bases). Looked up from germline, CDR1 is SGHDN and CDR2 is FVKESK. The CDR3 is made up of 12 amino acids. V gave up 1 base and J gave up 8 bases, with 9 bases separating them. CDR3 bases: TGTGCCAGCAGCCAAGGTCGGGGAAAGCAGTACGTC. Translated: CASSQGRGKQYV.

The rearrangement joins TRBV4-1 to TRBJ1-2, with 10 positions matching TRBD1. Germline V gene data show CDR1 as MGHRA and CDR2 as YSYEKL. Trimming at V came to 1 base and at J to 4 bases, leaving 3 bases not matched to a gene. The CDR3 sequence is 15 residues long. As DNA, the CDR3 is TGCGCCAGCAGCCAAGCCGGGACAGGGGTCTATGGCTACACCTTC. Amino acids: CASSQAGTGVYGYTF.

The chain is built from TRBV11-2 and TRBJ1-2; D remains unclear. The CDR3 length is 14 residues. Trimming removed 1 base at V and 3 bases at J, with 9 bases between. CDR1 is SGHAT, CDR2 FQNNGV, per germline. The CDR3 region is CASSLALGDYGYTF. The CDR3 DNA sequence: TGTGCCAGCAGCTTAGCGTTAGGAGACTATGGCTACACCTTC.

This clone appeared many times. The chain employs TRBV5-4 and TRBJ1-5, with D unclear. Germline values: CDR1 SGHNT, CDR2 YYREEE (reference sequence). The CDR3 sequence is 13 residues long. V was shortened by 2 bases and J by 5 bases, with 8 bases between the two germline ends. CDR3 DNA sequence: TGTGCCAGCAGCTTCGAGATAGATCAGCCCCAGCATTTT. It is translated as CASSFEIDQPQHF.

To note about this clone: This sequence is one base from a far larger clone and is likely a read error. The V call is TRBV7-2, the J call TRBJ2-2, with 12 bases lining up with TRBD1. Germline CDR1 and CDR2: SGHTA and FQGNSA. The length of the CDR3 is 15 residues. The V and J ends lost 3 bases and 13 bases, in that order; junction bases with no gene match: 9. The CDR3 protein is CASSFSGGQGARLFF. The DNA of the CDR3 is TGTGCCAGCAGCTTTTCCGGGGGACAGGGGGCGCGGCTGTTTTTT.

J is TRBJ1-2 and V is TRBV4-1; tentatively, D is TRBD1 (5 bases). The V gene's germline CDR1 is MGHRA and CDR2 YSYEKL. V was pared by 0 bases and J by 1 base, with 12 bases between. This CDR3 has 16 amino acids. The DNA for the CDR3 is TGCGCCAGCAGCCAAGAGGGGGTCGGGTTTAACTATGGCTACACCTTC. It is translated as CASSQEGVGFNYGYTF.

The CDR3 loop reads CASSTPGRTYEQYV. Here the CDR3 DNA reads TGTGCCAGCAGCACCCCGGGACGGACTTACGAGCAGTACGTC. The chain uses TRBV28 and TRBJ2-7, with D perhaps assigned TRBD1 or TRBD2 (5 bases each). The CDR3 sequence is 14 residues long. Trimming pared 6 bases from V and 4 bases from J, leaving 16 bases between. Per germline, CDR1 MDHEN and CDR2 SYDVKM.

At least ten counts were recorded for this clone. The chain employs TRBV4-1 and TRBJ1-1, with a possible D match to TRBD1 (6 bases). Trimming shortened V by 2 bases and J by 9 bases, and 13 bases separated the two germline ends. CDR1 is MGHRA, CDR2 YSYEKL, per germline. CDR3 size: 13 residues. CDR3 sequence reads: CASSQNREGKAFF. Here the CDR3 DNA reads TGCGCCAGCAGCCAAAACAGGGAGGGGAAAGCTTTCTTT.

This clone was found a few times. The chain joins TRBV2 to TRBJ1-2, with D perhaps TRBD1 (5 bases). Between the trimmed V and J ends, which lost 6 bases and 7 bases, there was a span of 15 bases. CDR1 SNHLY and CDR2 FYNNEI come from the germline V gene. The CDR3 consists of 13 residues. CDR3 sequence: CASRLGGSGGYTF. CDR3 nucleotides: TGTGCCAGCAGATTGGGGGGGTCCGGTGGCTACACCTTC.

The chain recombines TRBV2 with TRBJ1-6; perhaps TRBD1 as D (6 bases). Trimming pared 6 bases from V and 1 base from J, leaving 10 bases between. This CDR3 comprises 15 residues. CDR1 and CDR2 (germline): SNHLY, FYNNEI. CDR3 sequence (DNA): TGTGCCAGCAGGGCACAGGGATCCTATAATTCACCCCTCCACTTT. It translates to CASRAQGSYNSPLHF.

This clone was detected a few times. J is TRBJ1-1 and V is TRBV29-1; D is ambiguous. The CDR3 runs to 14 residues. The ends were cut back, 4 bases at V and 5 bases at J, with 17 bases in the middle. Germline CDR1 SQVTM, CDR2 ANQGSEA. The CDR3 DNA is TGCAGCGTTGTAGGAGGGAAAAGAGTGACTGAAGCTTTCTTT. It encodes CSVVGGKRVTEAFF.

Ten or more counts support this clone. The chain employs TRBV28 and TRBJ2-7; 7 bases map to TRBD2. The germline CDR1 and CDR2 sequences are MDHEN and SYDVKM. This CDR3 comprises 15 residues. J lost 1 base, V lost 6 bases, and 9 bases had no gene match. The CDR3 spells CASSPALAASYEQYV. For the CDR3, the DNA is TGTGCCAGCAGCCCGGCCCTAGCGGCTTCCTACGAGCAGTACGTC.

This chain links TRBV25-1 with TRBJ1-2; D unresolved. The germline V gene has CDR1 MGHDK and CDR2 SYGVNS. The CDR3 has 16 amino acids. V was pared by 3 bases and J by 6 bases, with 20 bases between. The CDR3 DNA is TGTGCCAGCAGTGACACCCGATCGTCAGGTGCTAATGGCTACACCTTC. This translates into CASSDTRSSGANGYTF.

With respect to this clone: One end of the junction varies from germline; a read error may be responsible. This chain joins TRBV4-2 and TRBJ2-1, with D possibly matching TRBD2 (5 bases). The CDR3 runs to 15 residues. CDR1 LGHNA and CDR2 YNFKEQ come from the germline V gene. CDR3 in amino acids: CVSKPGGTAVNEQFF. The CDR3 bases are TGTGTCAGCAAGCCAGGAGGAACGGCTGTCAATGAGCAGTTCTTC.

This clone has a handful of counts. CDR3 region: CASVGTGGQLVTQYF. The DNA of the CDR3 is TGTGCCAGCGTGGGAACGGGAGGGCAGTTGGTGACCCAGTACTTC. V and J are TRBV2 and TRBJ2-5; 8 bases agree with TRBD2. Germline V gene data show CDR1 as SNHLY and CDR2 as FYNNEI. This CDR3 has 15 residues. The V and J ends lost 8 bases and 7 bases, in that order; junction bases with no gene match: 15.

The chain carries TRBV6-6 and TRBJ2-2; D gene ambiguous. This CDR3 is built from 13 residues. Germline V CDR1 and CDR2: MNHNY, SVGAGI (reference sequence). The germline V and J ends were trimmed by 7 bases and 6 bases, with 12 bases remaining between them. This chain's CDR3 is CASTTSRPGELFF. CDR3 DNA: TGTGCCAGCACCACCTCTCGGCCCGGGGAGCTGTTTTTT.

Details on this clone: This sample also contains other DNA sequences that code for the same CDR3. The chain recombines TRBV7-9 with TRBJ2-3; D gene unclear. The CDR3 has 14 amino acids. V lost 1 base and J 1 base, leaving 6 bases between the germline ends. Germline V gene lookup returns CDR1 SEHNR and CDR2 FQNEAQ (reference sequence). The CDR3 DNA sequence: TGTGCCAGCAGCTTAGGCACAGGCACAGATACGCAGTATTTT. It translates to CASSLGTGTDTQYF.

Only a few counts were recorded for this clone. The chain carries TRBV7-3 and TRBJ2-5, with a tentative D call TRBD1 (5 bases). This CDR3 is 13 amino acids long. The V gene's germline CDR1 is SGHTA and CDR2 FQGTGA. V gave up 4 bases and J gave up 7 bases, with 13 bases separating them. CDR3 nucleotides: TGTGCCAGCAGCTCAACCCAGGGAAGGACCCAGTACTTC. Translating it yields CASSSTQGRTQYF. Based on the CDR3 plus reference TRBV7-3 and TRBJ2-5, the full variable domain is GAGVSQTPSNKVTEKGKYVELRCDPISGHTALYWYRQSLGQGPEFLIYFQGTGAADDSGLPNDRFFAVRPEGSVSTLKIQRTERGDSAVYLCASSSTQGRTQYFGPGTRLLVL.